This T cell receptor beta chain stems from a study of T cell repertoires in cytomegalovirus infection. As for the study in general: Public TCR beta signatures were indicative of both CMV infection and a matching HLA type. Whole-study results and caveats: The cumulative frequency of public TCR beta families identified carriers of CMV plus the relevant HLA. HLA-C-restricted TCR beta clonotypes specific for CMV led the ex vivo response.

In its sample, this clonotype was seen many times. As yet, its antigen is unknown. MiXCR was run by TCRdb on the reads, yielding one entry per CDR3 protein. The top ten clones hold 10% of a sample with approximately 500,000 distinct CDR3 sequences, over 9% of them seen once. This TCR came from a human donor in good health (CMV status not recorded). Some clones in this sample may be carry-over from other donors' samples. Sequencing used PBMCs.

This chain's CDR3 is CASSGDREQFF. The CDR3 nucleotides read TGTGCCAGCAGCGGGGACAGGGAGCAGTTCTTC. J is TRBJ2-1 and V is TRBV7-3; 8 bases match TRBD1. Looked up from germline, CDR1 is SGHTA and CDR2 is FQGTGA. The CDR3 contains 11 residues. The V segment lost 5 bases and the J segment 10 bases; nucleotides outside the gene matches: 1.